Here is one TCR beta chain with its context. Its antigen remains unknown. The source of the sample is a study of cytomegalovirus exposure and HLA in healthy donors. Findings of the study overall: In all likelihood, a cluster of highly shared sequence variants was a sequencing artifact. It was reported in a later analysis that an Asian-associated ancestry cluster showed fewer N-insertions than the 666-donor mean. TCR beta chain V- and J-gene trimming was linked, in a later analysis, to a missense variant in DCLRE1C.

With 60 Vbeta and 13 Jbeta primers, the PCR was carried out. Original handling: Counted up in a later analysis, unique TCR beta chains came to around 80 million, with around 10 million shared. The protocol was immunoSEQ multiplex PCR, while the TCRdb copy is restricted to in-frame clones and leaves out a portion. V, J and clone size are those of that table, while D and trimming were read from the DNA. The sample contains about 160,000 clones, 65% to 80% of which appear only once. Sample: PBMCs. The sequence derives from a woman aged 45-65 years in good health and CMV-seropositive.

The CDR3 loop is CASSPGTSGYTF. The CDR3 nucleotides read TGTGCCAGCAGCCCCGGGACAAGTGGCTACACCTTC. This sequence joins TRBV5-6 and TRBJ1-2; D might be TRBD1 (6 bases). Germline V CDR1 and CDR2: SGHDT, YYEEEE. There are 12 residues in the CDR3. Deletions cut 4 bases from V and 7 bases from J, with 11 bases between. Full variable domain (remainder filled in from reference TRBV5-6 and TRBJ1-2): DAGVTQSPTHLIKTRGQQVTLRCSPKSGHDTVSWYQQALGQGPQFIFQYYEEEERQRGNFPDRFSGHQFPNYSSELNVNALLLGDSALYLCASSPGTSGYTFGSGTRLTVV.